These T cell receptor beta chains were read from a single sample in a study of T cell changes during pregnancy in multiple sclerosis. TCRdb's copy holds only in-frame clones and misses some; the assay was immunoSEQ multiplex PCR. The table includes about 44,000 clones, 80% to 95% detected once. The sequenced sample was CD4+ T cells from peripheral blood mononuclear cells, obtained in the third trimester of pregnancy. Every receptor here comes from a female donor with multiple sclerosis, enrolled in a pregnancy study. Both conserved end residues are part of each CDR3. Fields, in order: CDR3 length, V gene, J gene, CDR3 protein.

13	TRBV7-9	TRBJ2-7	CASSNPGPYEQYF
15	TRBV6-4	TRBJ2-3	CASSAGRGTTDTQYF
16	TRBV4-1	TRBJ2-1	CASSQVWLAGYNEQFF
13	TRBV6-1	TRBJ1-1	CASLTDMNTEAFF
15	TRBV7-9	TRBJ2-3	CASSLRDRFTDTQYF
15	TRBV9	TRBJ1-1	CASSVATGGNTEAFF
13	TRBV29-1	TRBJ1-4	CSVPDSRHEKLFF
15	TRBV6-6	TRBJ2-5	CASSYSRQSGETQYF
15	TRBV19	TRBJ1-5	CASSIEGRWNQPQHF
16	TRBV7-3	TRBJ2-3	CASSAQGGTSTDTQYF
15	TRBV25-1	TRBJ1-2	CASSDTREGNYGYTF
15	TRBV6-5	TRBJ2-7	CASRNGQGATYEQYF
15	TRBV27	TRBJ2-1	CASTVLAGVGNEQFF
16	TRBV7-3	TRBJ2-2	CASSLGRTGTPGELFF
14	TRBV11-2	TRBJ2-5	CASSLGLGVETQYF
15	TRBV28	TRBJ2-5	CASTLGGRIGETQYF
21	TRBV27	TRBJ2-6	CASSPLYGTGGSNGGANVLTF
12	TRBV19	TRBJ1-3	CASSTRGNTIYF
14	TRBV28	TRBJ2-4	CASSAGGAKNIQYF
17	TRBV19	TRBJ2-7	CASSRRLDQGSSYEQYF
14	TRBV19	TRBJ1-1	CASKTDRAPTEAFF
16	TRBV7-2	TRBJ2-1	CASSPAGIGGLKEQFF
12	TRBV29-1	TRBJ2-1	CSSQYYYNEQFF
14	TRBV9	TRBJ2-5	CASSSRQGSETQYF
16	TRBV6-6	TRBJ2-7	CASSYSAGGGSYEQYF
16	TRBV28	TRBJ2-7	CASSLVLAGVRGEQYF
19	TRBV19	TRBJ2-2	CASRGQGGSSGGLTGELFF
14	TRBV27	TRBJ2-7	CASSPRLAGGEQYF
15	TRBV19	TRBJ2-3	CASSSGRANTDTQYF
13	TRBV5-1	TRBJ1-3	CASSLAFGNTIYF
13	TRBV5-1	TRBJ2-2	CASSFKGTGELFF
18	TRBV7-9	TRBJ2-6	CASSLWEQGLSGANVLTF
12	TRBV6-5	TRBJ1-2	CASSYGQGGITF
15	TRBV7-6	TRBJ2-3	CASSLSNTLTDTQYF
16	TRBV28	TRBJ1-4	CASHVAGGATNEKLFF
13	TRBV28	TRBJ1-2	CASSLTGQYGYTF
15	TRBV7-9	TRBJ1-3	CASSLASGLRNTIYF
14	TRBV4-1	TRBJ1-2	CASSQVGQTYGYTF
16	TRBV28	TRBJ2-1	CASSLGLAGGVGEQFF
16	TRBV11-3	TRBJ2-2	CASSRVAGGNTGELFF
18	TRBV11-1	TRBJ2-1	CASSLRSGTSGRNNEQFF
14	TRBV4-3	TRBJ1-1	CASSQDFFDTEAFF
14	TRBV6-6	TRBJ1-5	CASGPGGSNQPQHF
18	TRBV18	TRBJ2-1	CASSPPPTAGGYYNEQFF
14	TRBV29-1	TRBJ1-1	CSVVRGGVNTEAFF
13	TRBV7-2	TRBJ2-7	CASSPRQAGEQYF
17	TRBV30	TRBJ2-2	CAWSEWTSGRASGELFF
14	TRBV5-5	TRBJ2-5	CASSSGLAGETQYF
18	TRBV18	TRBJ2-4	CASSPGDRGELAKNIQYF
15	TRBV18	TRBJ2-7	CASSPTSGSSYEQYF
19	TRBV9	TRBJ2-6	CASSVARGQGLGGANVLTF
16	TRBV19	TRBJ2-7	CASSRTGGPTSYEQYF
15	TRBV15	TRBJ1-4	CATRTGQNGNEKLFF